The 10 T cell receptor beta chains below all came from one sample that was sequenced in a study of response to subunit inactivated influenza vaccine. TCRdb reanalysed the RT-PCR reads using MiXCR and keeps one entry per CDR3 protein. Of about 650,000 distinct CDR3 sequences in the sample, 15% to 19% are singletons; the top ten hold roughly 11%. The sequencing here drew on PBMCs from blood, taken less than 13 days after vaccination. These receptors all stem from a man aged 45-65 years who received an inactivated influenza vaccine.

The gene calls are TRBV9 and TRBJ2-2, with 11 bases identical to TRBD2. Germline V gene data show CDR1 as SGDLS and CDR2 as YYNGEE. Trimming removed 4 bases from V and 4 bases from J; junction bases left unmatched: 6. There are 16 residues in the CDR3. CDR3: CASSPSLAGGTGELFF. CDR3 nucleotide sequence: TGTGCCAGCAGCCCCAGCCTAGCGGGAGGCACCGGGGAGCTGTTTTTT.

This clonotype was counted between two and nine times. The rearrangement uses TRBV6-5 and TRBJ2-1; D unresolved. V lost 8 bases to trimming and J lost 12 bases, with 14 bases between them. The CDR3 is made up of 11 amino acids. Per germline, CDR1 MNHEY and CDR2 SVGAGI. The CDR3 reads CASGVLSPQFF. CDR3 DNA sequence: TGTGCCAGCGGTGTGTTGAGCCCGCAGTTCTTC.

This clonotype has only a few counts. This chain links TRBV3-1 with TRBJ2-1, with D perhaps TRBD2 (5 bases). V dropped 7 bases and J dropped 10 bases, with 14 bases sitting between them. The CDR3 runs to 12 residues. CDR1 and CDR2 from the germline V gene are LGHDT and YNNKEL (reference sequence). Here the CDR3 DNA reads TGTGCCAGCACCGAGGGAGTCGGGGAGCAGTTCTTC. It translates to CASTEGVGEQFF.

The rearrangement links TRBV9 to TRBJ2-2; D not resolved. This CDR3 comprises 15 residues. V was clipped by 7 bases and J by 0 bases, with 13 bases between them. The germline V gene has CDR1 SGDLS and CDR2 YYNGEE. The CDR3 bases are TGTGCCAGCGTCCCGGGTGGGGCGAACACCGGGGAGCTGTTTTTT. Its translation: CASVPGGANTGELFF.

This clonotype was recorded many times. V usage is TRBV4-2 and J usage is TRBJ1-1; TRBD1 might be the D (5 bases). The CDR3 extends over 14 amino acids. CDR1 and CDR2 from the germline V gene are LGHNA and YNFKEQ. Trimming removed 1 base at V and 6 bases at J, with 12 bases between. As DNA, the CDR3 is TGTGCCAGCAGCCAAGCCGCGGGACCGGCTGAAGCTTTCTTT. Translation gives CASSQAAGPAEAFF.

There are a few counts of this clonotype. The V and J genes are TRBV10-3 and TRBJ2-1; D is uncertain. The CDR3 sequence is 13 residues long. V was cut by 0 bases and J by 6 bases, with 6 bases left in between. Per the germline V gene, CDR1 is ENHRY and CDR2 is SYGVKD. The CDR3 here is CAISESTFNEQFF. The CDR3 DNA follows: TGTGCCATCAGTGAGTCCACTTTCAATGAGCAGTTCTTC.

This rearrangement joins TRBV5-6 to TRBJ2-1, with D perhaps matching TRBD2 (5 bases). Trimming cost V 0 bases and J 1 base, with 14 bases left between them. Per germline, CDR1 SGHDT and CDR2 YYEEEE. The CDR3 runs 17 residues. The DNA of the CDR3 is TGTGCCAGCAGCTTGGCGGGGAGACTGCGGTCCTACAATGAGCAGTTCTTC. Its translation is CASSLAGRLRSYNEQFF.

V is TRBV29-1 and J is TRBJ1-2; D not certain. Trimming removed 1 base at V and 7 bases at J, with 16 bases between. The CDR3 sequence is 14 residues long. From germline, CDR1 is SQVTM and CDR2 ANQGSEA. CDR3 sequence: CSVEATGTLSGYTF. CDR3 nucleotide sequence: TGCAGCGTTGAAGCCACCGGCACTCTTAGTGGCTACACCTTC.

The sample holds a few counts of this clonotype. DNA for the CDR3: TGCAGTGCTGAACAGGGTTACGAGCAGTACTTC. Translating gives CSAEQGYEQYF. This chain joins TRBV20-1 and TRBJ2-7; perhaps TRBD1 as D (6 bases). The CDR3 spans 11 residues. V was pared by 5 bases and J by 4 bases, with 9 bases between. From germline, CDR1 is DFQATT and CDR2 SNEGSKA (reference sequence).

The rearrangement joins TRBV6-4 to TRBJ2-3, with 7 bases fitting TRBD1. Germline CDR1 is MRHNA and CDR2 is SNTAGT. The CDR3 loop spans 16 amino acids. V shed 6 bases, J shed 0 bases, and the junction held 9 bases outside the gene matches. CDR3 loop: CASSPSPGGSTDTQYF. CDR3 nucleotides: TGTGCCAGCAGCCCCTCCCCAGGGGGTAGCACAGATACGCAGTATTTT.